This TCR beta chain appears in the sequencing data of a study of blood T cell repertoires in COVID-19. Overall study context: Samples came from the United States, Italy and Spain, spanning acute and convalescent COVID-19. T cells, B-cell-depleted T cells, or PBMCs supplied cDNA or gDNA.

V gave up 0 bases and J gave up 7 bases; unmatched junction bases: 7. CDR3 size: 15 residues. Germline lookup yields CDR1 SGDLS and CDR2 YYNGEE. A Seattle source enrolled patients during active infection and followed them longitudinally. Authors' methods: Amplifying reference gene primers gave estimates of nucleated cell counts. Generated by immunoSEQ multiplex PCR, the TCRdb table keeps only in-frame clones and is missing some. The D gene and trimming were derived from the DNA, and the V and J assignments and clone size from that table. The sample lists about 74,000 clones; approximately 90% were seen once.

This chain connects TRBV9 to TRBJ2-1; TRBD2 matches 7 bases. This TCR was sampled from a man in his fifties or sixties with COVID-19, enrolled during active disease. The specimen was peripheral blood. In DNA form, the CDR3 reads TGTGCCAGCAGCGTAGCGGGAGGTCCTCCGAATGAGCAGTTCTTC. Translation gives CASSVAGGPPNEQFF.